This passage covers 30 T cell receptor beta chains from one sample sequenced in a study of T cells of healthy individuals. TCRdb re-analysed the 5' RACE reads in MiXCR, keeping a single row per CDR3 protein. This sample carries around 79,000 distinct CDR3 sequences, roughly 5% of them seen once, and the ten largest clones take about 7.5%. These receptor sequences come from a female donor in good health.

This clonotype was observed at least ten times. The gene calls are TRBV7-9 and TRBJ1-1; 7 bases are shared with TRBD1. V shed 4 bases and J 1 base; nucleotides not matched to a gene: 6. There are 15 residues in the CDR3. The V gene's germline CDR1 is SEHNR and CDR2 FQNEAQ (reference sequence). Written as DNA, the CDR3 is TGTGCCAGCAGCTACCCACGGACAGGGAACACTGAAGCTTTCTTT. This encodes CASSYPRTGNTEAFF. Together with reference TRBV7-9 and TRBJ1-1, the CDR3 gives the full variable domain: DTGVSQNPRHKITKRGQNVTFRCDPISEHNRLYWYRQTLGQGPEFLTYFQNEAQLEKSRLLSDRFSAERPKGSFSTLEIQRTEQGDSAMYLCASSYPRTGNTEAFFGQGTRLTVV.

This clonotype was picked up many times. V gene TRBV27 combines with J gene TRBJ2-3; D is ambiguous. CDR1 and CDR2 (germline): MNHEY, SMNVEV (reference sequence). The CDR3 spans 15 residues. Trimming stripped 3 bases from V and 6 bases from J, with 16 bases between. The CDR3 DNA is TGTGCCAGCAGTTTCAATGCGGCCCTGGCTGATACGCAGTATTTT. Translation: CASSFNAALADTQYF.

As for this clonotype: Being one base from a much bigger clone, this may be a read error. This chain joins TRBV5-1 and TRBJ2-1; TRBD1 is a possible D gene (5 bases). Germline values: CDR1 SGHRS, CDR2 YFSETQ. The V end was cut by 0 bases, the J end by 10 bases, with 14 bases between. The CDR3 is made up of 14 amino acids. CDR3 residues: CASSLDAGRLEQFF. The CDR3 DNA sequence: TGCGCCAGCAGCTTGGATGCAGGGCGGTTAGAGCAGTTCTTC.

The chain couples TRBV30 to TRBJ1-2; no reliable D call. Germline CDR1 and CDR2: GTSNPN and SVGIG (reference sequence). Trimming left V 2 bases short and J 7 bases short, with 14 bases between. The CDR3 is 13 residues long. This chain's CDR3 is CAWSLGFKLGYTF. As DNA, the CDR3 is TGTGCCTGGAGTTTGGGGTTTAAACTTGGCTACACCTTC.

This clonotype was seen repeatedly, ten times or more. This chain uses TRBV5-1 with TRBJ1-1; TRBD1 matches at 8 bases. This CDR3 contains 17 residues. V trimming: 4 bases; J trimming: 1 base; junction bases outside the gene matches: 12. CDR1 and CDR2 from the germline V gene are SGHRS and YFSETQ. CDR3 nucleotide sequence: TGCGCCAGCAGCCCCCTACCGCAGGGGGCTCGGAACACTGAAGCTTTCTTT. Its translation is CASSPLPQGARNTEAFF. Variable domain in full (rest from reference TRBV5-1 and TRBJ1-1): KAGVTQTPRYLIKTRGQQVTLSCSPISGHRSVSWYQQTPGQGLQFLFEYFSETQRNKGNFPGRFSGRQFSNSRSEMNVSTLELGDSALYLCASSPLPQGARNTEAFFGQGTRLTVV.

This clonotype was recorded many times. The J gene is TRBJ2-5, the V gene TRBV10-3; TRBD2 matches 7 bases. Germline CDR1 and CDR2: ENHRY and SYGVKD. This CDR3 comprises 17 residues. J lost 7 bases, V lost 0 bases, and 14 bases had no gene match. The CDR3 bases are TGTGCCATCAGTGAGTCGCCTCCGGGAGGAAAAAAGGGGACCCAGTACTTC. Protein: CAISESPPGGKKGTQYF.

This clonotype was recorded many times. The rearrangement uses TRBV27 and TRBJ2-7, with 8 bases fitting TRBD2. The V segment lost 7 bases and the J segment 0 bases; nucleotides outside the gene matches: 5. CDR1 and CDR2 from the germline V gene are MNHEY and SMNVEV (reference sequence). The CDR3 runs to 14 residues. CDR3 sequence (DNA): TGTGCCAGCACAAGAAGCGGGAGCTCCTACGAGCAGTACTTC. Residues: CASTRSGSSYEQYF.

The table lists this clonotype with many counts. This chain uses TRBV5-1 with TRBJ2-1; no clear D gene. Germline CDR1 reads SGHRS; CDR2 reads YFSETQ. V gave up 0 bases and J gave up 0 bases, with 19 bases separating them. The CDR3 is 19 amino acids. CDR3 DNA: TGCGCCAGCAGCTTGGCCGGTGGTTACCCTAGGAGCTCCTACAATGAGCAGTTCTTC. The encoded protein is CASSLAGGYPRSSYNEQFF.

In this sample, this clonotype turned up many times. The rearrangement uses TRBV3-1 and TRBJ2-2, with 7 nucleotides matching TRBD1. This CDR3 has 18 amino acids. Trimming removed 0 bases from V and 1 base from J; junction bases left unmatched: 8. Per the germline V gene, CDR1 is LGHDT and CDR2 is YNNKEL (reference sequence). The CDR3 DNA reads TGTGCCAGCAGCCAAGAAGGGGTGACAGGGAGGAACACCGGGGAGCTGTTTTTT. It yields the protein CASSQEGVTGRNTGELFF. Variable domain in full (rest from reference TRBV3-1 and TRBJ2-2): DTAVSQTPKYLVTQMGNDKSIKCEQNLGHDTMYWYKQDSKKFLKIMFSYNNKELIINETVPNRFSPKSPDKAHLNLHINSLELGDSAVYFCASSQEGVTGRNTGELFFGEGSRLTVL.

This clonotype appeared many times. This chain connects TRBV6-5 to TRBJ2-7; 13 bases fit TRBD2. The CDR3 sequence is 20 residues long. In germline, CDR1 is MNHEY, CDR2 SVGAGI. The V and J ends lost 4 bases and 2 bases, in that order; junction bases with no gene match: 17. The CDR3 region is CASSFDIPRTSGSKAYEQYF. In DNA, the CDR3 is TGTGCCAGCAGTTTCGATATTCCCCGGACTAGCGGGAGTAAGGCCTACGAGCAGTACTTC.

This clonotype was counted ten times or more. The CDR3 coding sequence is TGTGCCAGCAGTTTTCCTCTTTCATCGACAGGGACCCGGGAGCTGTTTTTT. It specifies CASSFPLSSTGTRELFF. The gene calls are TRBV12-3 or TRBV12-4 and TRBJ2-2; 7 bases agree with TRBD1. The CDR3 loop spans 17 amino acids. Germline trimming cut 3 bases from V and 9 bases from J; bases unmatched to any gene: 16.

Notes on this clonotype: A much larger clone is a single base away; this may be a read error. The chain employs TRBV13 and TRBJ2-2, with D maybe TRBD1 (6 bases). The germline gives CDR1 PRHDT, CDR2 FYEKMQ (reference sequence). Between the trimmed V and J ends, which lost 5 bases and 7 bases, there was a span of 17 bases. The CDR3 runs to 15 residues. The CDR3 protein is CASSPETGSGGELFF. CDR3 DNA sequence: TGTGCCAGCAGCCCCGAGACAGGATCGGGCGGGGAGCTGTTTTTT.

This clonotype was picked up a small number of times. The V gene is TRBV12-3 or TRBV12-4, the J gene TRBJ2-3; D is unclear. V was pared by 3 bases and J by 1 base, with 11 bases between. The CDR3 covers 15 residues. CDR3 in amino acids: CASSFKGTGTDTQYF. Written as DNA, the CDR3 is TGTGCCAGCAGTTTTAAAGGAACGGGCACAGATACGCAGTATTTT.

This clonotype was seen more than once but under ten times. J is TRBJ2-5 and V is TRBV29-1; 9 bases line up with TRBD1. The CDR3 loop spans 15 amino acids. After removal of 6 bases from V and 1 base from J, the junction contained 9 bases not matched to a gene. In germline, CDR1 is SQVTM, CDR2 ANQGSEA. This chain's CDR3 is CSVTERDRVQETQYF. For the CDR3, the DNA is TGCAGCGTCACAGAGCGGGACAGGGTCCAAGAGACCCAGTACTTC. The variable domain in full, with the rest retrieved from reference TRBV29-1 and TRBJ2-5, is SAVISQKPSRDICQRGTSLTIQCQVDSQVTMMFWYRQQPGQSLTLIATANQGSEATYESGFVIDKFPISRPNLTFSTLTVSNMSPEDSSIYLCSVTERDRVQETQYFGPGTRLLVL.

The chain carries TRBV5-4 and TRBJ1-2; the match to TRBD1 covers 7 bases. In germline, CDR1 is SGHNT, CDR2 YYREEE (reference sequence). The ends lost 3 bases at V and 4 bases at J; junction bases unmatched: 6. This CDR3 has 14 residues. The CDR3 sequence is CASSSPTGSYGYTF. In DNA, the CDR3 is TGTGCCAGCAGCTCCCCGACAGGGTCCTATGGCTACACCTTC. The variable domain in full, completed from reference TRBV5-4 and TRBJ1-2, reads ETGVTQSPTHLIKTRGQQVTLRCSSQSGHNTVSWYQQALGQGPQFIFQYYREEENGRGNFPPRFSGLQFPNYSSELNVNALELDDSALYLCASSSPTGSYGYTFGSGTRLTVV.

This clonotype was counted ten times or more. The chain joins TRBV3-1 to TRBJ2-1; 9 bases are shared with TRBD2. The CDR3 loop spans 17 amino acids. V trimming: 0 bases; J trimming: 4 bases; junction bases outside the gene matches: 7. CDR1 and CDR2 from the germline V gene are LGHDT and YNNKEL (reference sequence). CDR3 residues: CASSQEMAGGGYNEQFF. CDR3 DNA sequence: TGTGCCAGCAGCCAAGAAATGGCGGGAGGGGGATACAATGAGCAGTTCTTC.

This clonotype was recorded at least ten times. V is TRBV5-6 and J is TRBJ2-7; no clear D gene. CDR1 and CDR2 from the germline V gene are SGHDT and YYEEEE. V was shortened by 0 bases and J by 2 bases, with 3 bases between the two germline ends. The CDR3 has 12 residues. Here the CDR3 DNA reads TGTGCCAGCAGCTTGGTGACCTACGAGCAGTACTTC. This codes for CASSLVTYEQYF.

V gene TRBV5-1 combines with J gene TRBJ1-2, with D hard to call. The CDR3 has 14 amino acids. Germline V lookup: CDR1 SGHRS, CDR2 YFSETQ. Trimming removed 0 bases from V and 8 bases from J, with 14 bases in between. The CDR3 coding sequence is TGCGCCAGCAGCTTGGCCCAGGTACCGGGGGGCTACACCTTC. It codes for CASSLAQVPGGYTF. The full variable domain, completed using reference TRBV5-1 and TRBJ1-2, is KAGVTQTPRYLIKTRGQQVTLSCSPISGHRSVSWYQQTPGQGLQFLFEYFSETQRNKGNFPGRFSGRQFSNSRSEMNVSTLELGDSALYLCASSLAQVPGGYTFGSGTRLTVV.

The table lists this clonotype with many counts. CDR3 nucleotide sequence: TGTGCCAGCAGTTTCCTCCGGGACAGGGATTCAGCCGAGCAGTACTTC. As protein: CASSFLRDRDSAEQYF. The rearrangement links TRBV28 to TRBJ2-7, with TRBD1 matching over 9 bases. J was trimmed by 6 bases and V by 3 bases; bases with no gene match: 12. The CDR3 is 16 amino acids. Germline V lookup: CDR1 MDHEN, CDR2 SYDVKM.

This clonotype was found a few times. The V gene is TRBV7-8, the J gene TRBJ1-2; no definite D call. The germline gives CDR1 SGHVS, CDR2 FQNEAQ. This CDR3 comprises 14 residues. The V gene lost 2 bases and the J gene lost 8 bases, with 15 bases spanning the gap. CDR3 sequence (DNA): TGTGCCAGCAGCTTACTCACCGGGGAATGGGGCTACACCTTC. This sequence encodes CASSLLTGEWGYTF.

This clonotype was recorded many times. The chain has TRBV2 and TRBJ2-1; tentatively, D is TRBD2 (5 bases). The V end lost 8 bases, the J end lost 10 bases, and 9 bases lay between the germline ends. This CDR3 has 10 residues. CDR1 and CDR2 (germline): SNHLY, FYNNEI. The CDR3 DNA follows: TGTGCCAGCTCCCGAGGGGAGCAGTTCTTC. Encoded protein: CASSRGEQFF.

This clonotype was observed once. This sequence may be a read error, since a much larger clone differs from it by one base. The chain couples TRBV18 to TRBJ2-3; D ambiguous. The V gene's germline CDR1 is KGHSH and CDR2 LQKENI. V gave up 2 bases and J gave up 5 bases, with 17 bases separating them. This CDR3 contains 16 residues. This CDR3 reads CASSPTAPLSEDTQYF. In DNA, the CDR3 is TGTGCCAGCTCACCAACGGCCCCCCTGAGTGAAGATACGCAGTATTTT.

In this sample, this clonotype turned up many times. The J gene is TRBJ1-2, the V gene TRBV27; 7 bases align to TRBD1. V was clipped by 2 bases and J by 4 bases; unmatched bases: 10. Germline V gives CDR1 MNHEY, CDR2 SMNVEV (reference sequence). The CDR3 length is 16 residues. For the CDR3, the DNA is TGTGCCAGCAGTTTACGGGGAACGGGACAGCCCTATGGCTACACCTTC. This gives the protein CASSLRGTGQPYGYTF.

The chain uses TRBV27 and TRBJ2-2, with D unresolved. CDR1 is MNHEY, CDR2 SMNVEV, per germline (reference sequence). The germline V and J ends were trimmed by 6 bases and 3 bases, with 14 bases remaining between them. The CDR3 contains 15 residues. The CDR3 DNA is TGTGCCAGCAGGCCCGTCCCAAGGGACACCGGGGAGCTGTTTTTT. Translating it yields CASRPVPRDTGELFF.

The CDR3 sequence is CASSTRQGGGEKLFF. The CDR3, as DNA: TGTGCCAGCAGCACCCGACAGGGGGGCGGTGAAAAACTGTTTTTT. This chain connects TRBV13 to TRBJ1-4, with 9 bases identical to TRBD1. With V trimmed by 5 bases and J by 7 bases, 8 bases remained unmatched. The CDR3 consists of 15 residues. The germline gives CDR1 PRHDT, CDR2 FYEKMQ (reference sequence).

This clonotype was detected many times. DNA for the CDR3: TGTGCCAGCAGCCGTGACAGGGTCGGCTACACCTTC. It is translated as CASSRDRVGYTF. This chain uses TRBV5-6 with TRBJ1-2, with 7 bases identical to TRBD1. V lost 4 bases and J lost 8; bases outside the gene matches: 5. CDR1 is SGHDT and CDR2 is YYEEEE in the germline V gene. This CDR3 contains 12 residues.

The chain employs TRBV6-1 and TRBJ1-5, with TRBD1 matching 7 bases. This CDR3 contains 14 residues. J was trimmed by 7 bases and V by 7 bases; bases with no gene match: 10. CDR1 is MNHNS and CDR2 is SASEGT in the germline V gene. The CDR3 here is CASNGGTARQPQHF. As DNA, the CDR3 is TGTGCCAGCAACGGAGGGACAGCGAGGCAGCCCCAGCATTTT.

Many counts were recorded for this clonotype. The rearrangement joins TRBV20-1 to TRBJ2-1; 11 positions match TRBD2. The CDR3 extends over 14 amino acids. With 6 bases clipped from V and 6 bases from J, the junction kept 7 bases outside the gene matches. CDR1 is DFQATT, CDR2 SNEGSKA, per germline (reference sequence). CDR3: CSAIAGGPINEQFF. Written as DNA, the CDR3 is TGCAGTGCGATAGCGGGAGGGCCGATCAATGAGCAGTTCTTC.

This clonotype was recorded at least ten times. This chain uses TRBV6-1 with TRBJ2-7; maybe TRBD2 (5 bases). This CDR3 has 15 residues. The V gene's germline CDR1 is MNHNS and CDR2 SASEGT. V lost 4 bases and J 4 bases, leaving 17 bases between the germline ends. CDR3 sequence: CASSGEFDSGYEQYF. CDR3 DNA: TGTGCCAGCAGTGGAGAGTTCGATTCGGGGTACGAGCAGTACTTC.

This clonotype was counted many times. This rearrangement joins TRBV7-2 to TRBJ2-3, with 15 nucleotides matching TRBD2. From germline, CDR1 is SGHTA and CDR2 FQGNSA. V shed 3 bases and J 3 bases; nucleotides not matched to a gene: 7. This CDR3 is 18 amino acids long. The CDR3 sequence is CASSFMGLAGGMTDTQYF. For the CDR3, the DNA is TGTGCCAGCAGCTTTATGGGACTAGCGGGAGGTATGACAGATACGCAGTATTTT. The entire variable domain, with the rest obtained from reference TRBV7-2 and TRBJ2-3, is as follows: GAGVSQSPSNKVTEKGKDVELRCDPISGHTALYWYRQSLGQGLEFLIYFQGNSAPDKSGLPSDRFSAERTGGSVSTLTIQRTQQEDSAVYLCASSFMGLAGGMTDTQYFGPGTRLTVL.